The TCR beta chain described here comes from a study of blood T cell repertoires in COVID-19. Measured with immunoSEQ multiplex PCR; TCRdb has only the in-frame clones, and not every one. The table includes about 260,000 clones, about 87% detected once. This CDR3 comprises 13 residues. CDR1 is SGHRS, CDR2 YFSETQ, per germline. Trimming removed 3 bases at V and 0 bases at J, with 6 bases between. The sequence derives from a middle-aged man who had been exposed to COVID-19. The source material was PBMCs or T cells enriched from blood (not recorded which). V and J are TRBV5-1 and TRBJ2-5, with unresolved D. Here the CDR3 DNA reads TGCGCCAGCAGCTCCGAGAACCAAGAGACCCAGTACTTC. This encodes CASSSENQETQYF.